The source of this T cell receptor beta chain is a study of T cell changes during pregnancy in multiple sclerosis. Here immunoSEQ multiplex PCR was the method, and the copy in TCRdb shows in-frame clones only, minus some. This table has about 100,000 clones, 75% to 95% appearing once. Germline values: CDR1 MDHEN, CDR2 SYDVKM. Losses at the gene ends were 5 bases for V and 3 bases for J; bases not matched to a gene: 15. This CDR3 spans 18 amino acids. This TCR derives from a female donor with multiple sclerosis, enrolled in a pregnancy study. The sequenced sample was peripheral blood, obtained in the second trimester of pregnancy. This chain links TRBV28 with TRBJ2-1, with 8 positions matching TRBD2. CDR3 nucleotide sequence: TGTGCCAGCAGTGATGGACTAGCCCCTCTGGCCTTCTACAATGAGCAGTTCTTC. Translated, it gives CASSDGLAPLAFYNEQFF.